What follows is one TCR beta chain and its context. Antigen specificity is unknown. Deletions cut 2 bases from V and 3 bases from J, with 19 bases between. The CDR3 runs 17 residues. Per the germline V gene, CDR1 is SGHDN and CDR2 is FVKESK. The sample is drawn from a study of OX40 agonist ivuxolimab in advanced cancers. On the study more broadly: Males comprised approximately 84% of the group, whose mean age was approximately 62 years (range roughly 20 to 90). General study points: Mean expanded clone counts were higher in CD8+ than CD4+ T cells.

Sequencing was performed with immunoSEQ multiplex PCR; in TCRdb, only in-frame clones are kept and a portion is missing. The sample lists roughly 20,000 clones, approximately 79% occurring once. Individuals having autoimmune disease history or systemic immunosuppression were not enrolled. The origin of this receptor is an adult with an advanced solid tumor such as melanoma, head and neck, liver or kidney cancer. The rearrangement joins TRBV14 to TRBJ1-1; weak D call: TRBD1 (6 bases). Material: CD4+ or CD8+ T cells sorted from blood, obtained in a trial of the OX40 agonist ivuxolimab. CDR3 nucleotide sequence: TGTGCCAGCAGCCAACTGGGAGGGGGAGGGGCGGACACTGAAGCTTTCTTT. Residues: CASSQLGGGGADTEAFF.